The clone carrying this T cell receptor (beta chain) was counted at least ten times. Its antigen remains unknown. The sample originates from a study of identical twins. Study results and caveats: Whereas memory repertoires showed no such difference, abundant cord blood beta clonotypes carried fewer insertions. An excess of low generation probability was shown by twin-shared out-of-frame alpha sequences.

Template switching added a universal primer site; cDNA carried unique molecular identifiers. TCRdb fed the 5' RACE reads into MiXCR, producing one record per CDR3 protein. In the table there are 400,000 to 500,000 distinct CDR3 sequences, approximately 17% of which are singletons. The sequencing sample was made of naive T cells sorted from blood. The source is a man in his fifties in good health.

CDR3 coding DNA: TGTGCCAGCAGTCGGACGGCCGGAACATACGAGCAGTACTTC. It is translated as CASSRTAGTYEQYF. V usage is TRBV6-1 and J usage is TRBJ2-7; D gene ambiguous. The CDR3 has 14 residues. The V gene lost 5 bases and the J gene lost 4 bases, with 15 bases spanning the gap. Germline CDR1 is MNHNS and CDR2 is SASEGT.